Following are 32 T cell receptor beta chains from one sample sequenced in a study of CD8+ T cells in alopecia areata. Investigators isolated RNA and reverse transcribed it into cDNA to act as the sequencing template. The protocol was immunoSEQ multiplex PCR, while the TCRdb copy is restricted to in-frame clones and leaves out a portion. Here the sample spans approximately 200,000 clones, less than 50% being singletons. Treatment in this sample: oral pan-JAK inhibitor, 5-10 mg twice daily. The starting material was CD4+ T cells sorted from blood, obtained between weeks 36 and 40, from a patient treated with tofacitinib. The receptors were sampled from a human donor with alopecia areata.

In DNA, the CDR3 is TGCGCCAGCTGGTCTAGAGAATCAGATACGCAGTATTTT. Its translation is CASWSRESDTQYF. J is TRBJ2-3 and V is TRBV5-1; no definite D call. The CDR3 sequence is 13 residues long. Germline V gene sequence: CDR1 SGHRS, CDR2 YFSETQ. Deletions cut 7 bases from V and 4 bases from J, with 13 bases between.

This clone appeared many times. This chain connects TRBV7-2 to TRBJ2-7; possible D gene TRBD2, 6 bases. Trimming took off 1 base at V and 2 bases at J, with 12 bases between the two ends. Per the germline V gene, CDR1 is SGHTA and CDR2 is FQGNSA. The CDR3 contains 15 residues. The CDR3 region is CASSLDAGLAYEQYF. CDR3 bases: TGTGCCAGCAGCTTAGATGCGGGACTCGCCTACGAGCAGTACTTC.

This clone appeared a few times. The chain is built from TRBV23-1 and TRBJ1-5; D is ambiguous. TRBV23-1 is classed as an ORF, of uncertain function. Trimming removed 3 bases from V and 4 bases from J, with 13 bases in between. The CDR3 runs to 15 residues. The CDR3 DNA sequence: TGCGCCAGCAGTCACTTCGGACGGGTTAATCAGCCCCAGCATTTT. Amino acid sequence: CASSHFGRVNQPQHF.

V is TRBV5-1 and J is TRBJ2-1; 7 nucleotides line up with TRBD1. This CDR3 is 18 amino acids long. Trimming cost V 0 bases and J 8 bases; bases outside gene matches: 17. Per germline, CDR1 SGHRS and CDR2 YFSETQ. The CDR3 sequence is CASSLGIGGAAIRDEQFF. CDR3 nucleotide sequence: TGCGCCAGCAGCTTGGGAATAGGGGGCGCAGCAATTCGGGATGAGCAGTTCTTC.

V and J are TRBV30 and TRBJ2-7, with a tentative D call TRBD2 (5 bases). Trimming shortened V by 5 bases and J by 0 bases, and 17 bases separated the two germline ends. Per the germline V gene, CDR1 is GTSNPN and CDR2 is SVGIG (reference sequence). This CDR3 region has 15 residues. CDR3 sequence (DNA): TGTGCCTGGCTGAGGGCGCAGGCCTACTCCTACGAGCAGTACTTC. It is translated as CAWLRAQAYSYEQYF.

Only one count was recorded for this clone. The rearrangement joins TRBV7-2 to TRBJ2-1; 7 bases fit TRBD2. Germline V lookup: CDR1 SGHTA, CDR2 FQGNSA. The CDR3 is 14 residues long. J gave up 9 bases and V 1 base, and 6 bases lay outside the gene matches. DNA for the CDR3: TGTGCCAGCAGCTTAGGGACTAGGCGTGTTGAGCAGTTCTTC. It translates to CASSLGTRRVEQFF. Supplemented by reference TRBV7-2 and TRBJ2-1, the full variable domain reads GAGVSQSPSNKVTEKGKDVELRCDPISGHTALYWYRQSLGQGLEFLIYFQGNSAPDKSGLPSDRFSAERTGGSVSTLTIQRTQQEDSAVYLCASSLGTRRVEQFFGPGTRLTVL.

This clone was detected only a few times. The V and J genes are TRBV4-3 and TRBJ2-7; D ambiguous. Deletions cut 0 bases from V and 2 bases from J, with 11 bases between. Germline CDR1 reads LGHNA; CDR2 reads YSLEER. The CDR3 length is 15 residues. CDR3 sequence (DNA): TGCGCCAGCAGCCAAGAGCTACGGTCGCCCTACGAGCAGTACTTC. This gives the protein CASSQELRSPYEQYF.

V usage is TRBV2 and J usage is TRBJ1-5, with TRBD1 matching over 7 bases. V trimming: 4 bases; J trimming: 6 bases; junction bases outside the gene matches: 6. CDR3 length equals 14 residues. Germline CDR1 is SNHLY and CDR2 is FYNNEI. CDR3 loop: CASSGPRGGQPQHF. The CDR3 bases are TGTGCCAGCAGTGGCCCCAGGGGGGGTCAGCCCCAGCATTTT.

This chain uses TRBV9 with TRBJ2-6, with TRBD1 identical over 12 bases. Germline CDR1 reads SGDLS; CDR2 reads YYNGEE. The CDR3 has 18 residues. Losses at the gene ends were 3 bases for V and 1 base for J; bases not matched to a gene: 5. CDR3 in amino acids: CASSGRDRGPSGANVLTF. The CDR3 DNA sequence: TGTGCCAGCAGCGGCAGGGACAGGGGGCCTTCTGGGGCCAACGTCCTGACTTTC.

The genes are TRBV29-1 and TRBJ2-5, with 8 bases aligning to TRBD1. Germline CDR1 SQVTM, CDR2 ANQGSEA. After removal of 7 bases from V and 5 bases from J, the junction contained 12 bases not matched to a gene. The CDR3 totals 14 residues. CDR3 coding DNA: TGCAGCGCCTCCTTTAGGACAGGGTACGAGACCCAGTACTTC. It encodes CSASFRTGYETQYF.

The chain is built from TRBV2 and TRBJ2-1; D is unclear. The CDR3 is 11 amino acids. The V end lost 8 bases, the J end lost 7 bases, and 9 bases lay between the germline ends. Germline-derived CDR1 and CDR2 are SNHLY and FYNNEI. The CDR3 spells CASGEQNEQFF. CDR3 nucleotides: TGTGCCAGCGGCGAACAAAATGAGCAGTTCTTC.

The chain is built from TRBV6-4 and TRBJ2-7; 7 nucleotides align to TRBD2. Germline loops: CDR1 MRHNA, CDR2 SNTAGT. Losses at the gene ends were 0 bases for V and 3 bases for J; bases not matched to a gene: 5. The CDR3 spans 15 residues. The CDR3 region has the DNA TGTGCCAGCAGTGACTCACAGCGGGATCACTACGAGCAGTACTTC. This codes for CASSDSQRDHYEQYF.

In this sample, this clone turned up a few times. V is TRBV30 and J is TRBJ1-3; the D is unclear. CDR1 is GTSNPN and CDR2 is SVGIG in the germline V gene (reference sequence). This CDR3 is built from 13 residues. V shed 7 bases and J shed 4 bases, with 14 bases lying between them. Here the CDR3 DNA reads TGTGCCTTCTTTAGACGGACGGGAAACACCATATATTTT. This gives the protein CAFFRRTGNTIYF.

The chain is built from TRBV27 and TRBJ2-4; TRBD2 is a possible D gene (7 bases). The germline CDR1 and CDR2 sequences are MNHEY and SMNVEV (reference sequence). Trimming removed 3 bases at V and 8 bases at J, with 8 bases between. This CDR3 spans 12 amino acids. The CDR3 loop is CASSFGGHIQYF. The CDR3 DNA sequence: TGTGCCAGCAGTTTCGGGGGGCACATTCAGTACTTC.

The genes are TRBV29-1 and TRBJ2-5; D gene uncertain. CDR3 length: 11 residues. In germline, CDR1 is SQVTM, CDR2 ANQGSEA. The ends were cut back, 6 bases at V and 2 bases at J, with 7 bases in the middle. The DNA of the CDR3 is TGCAGCGTCGTCCTACAAGAGACCCAGTACTTC. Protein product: CSVVLQETQYF.

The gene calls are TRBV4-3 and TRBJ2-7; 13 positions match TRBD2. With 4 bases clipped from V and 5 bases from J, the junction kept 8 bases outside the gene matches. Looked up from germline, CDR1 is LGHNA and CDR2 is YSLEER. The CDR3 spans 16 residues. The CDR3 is CASSRKLAGGPDEQYF. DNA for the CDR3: TGCGCCAGCAGCCGGAAACTAGCGGGAGGGCCTGACGAGCAGTACTTC.

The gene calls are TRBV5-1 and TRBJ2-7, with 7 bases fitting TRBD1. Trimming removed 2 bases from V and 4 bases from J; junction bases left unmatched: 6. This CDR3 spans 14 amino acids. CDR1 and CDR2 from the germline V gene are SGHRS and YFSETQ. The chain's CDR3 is CASSFRTGEYEQYF. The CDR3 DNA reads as TGCGCCAGCAGCTTCCGGACAGGAGAATACGAGCAGTACTTC.

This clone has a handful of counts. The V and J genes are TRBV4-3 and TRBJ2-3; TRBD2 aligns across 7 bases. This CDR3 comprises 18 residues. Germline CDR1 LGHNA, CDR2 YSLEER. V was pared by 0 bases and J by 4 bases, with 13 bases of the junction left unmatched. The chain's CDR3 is CASSQDRWEGGAADTQYF. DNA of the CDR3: TGCGCCAGCAGCCAAGATCGTTGGGAGGGAGGAGCGGCAGATACGCAGTATTTT.

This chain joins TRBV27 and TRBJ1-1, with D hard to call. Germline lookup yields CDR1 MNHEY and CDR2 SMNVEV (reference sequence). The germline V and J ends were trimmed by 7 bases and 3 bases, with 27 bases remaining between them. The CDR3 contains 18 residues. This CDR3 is CASTPYAVHQSGDTEAFF. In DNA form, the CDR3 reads TGTGCCAGCACCCCTTACGCCGTACACCAGTCGGGTGACACTGAAGCTTTCTTT.

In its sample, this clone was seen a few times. CDR3 bases: TGTGCCAGCACCATGTGGGGTGGTGAGCAGTTCTTC. Protein: CASTMWGGEQFF. The gene calls are TRBV5-6 and TRBJ2-1, with D unclear. The germline V gene encodes CDR1 SGHDT and CDR2 YYEEEE. This CDR3 has 12 residues. V was pared by 6 bases and J by 9 bases, with 13 bases between.

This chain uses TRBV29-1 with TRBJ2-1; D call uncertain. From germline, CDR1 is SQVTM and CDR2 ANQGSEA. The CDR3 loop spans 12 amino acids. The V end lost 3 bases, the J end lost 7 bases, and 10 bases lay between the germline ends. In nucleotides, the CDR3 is TGCAGCGTTGATGGGGTACGGAATGAGCAGTTCTTC. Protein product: CSVDGVRNEQFF.

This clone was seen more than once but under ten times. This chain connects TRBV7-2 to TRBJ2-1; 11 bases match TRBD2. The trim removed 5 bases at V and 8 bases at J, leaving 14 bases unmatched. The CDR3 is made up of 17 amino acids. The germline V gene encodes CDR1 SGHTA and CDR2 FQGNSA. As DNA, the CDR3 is TGTGCCAGCAGCCCCGGTGAAAGGACTAGCGGGTACGATGAGCAGTTCTTC. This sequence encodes CASSPGERTSGYDEQFF.

The CDR3 DNA sequence: TGCGCCAGCAGCTCTGGTTATGGAGGGGGCCTTCGGGACATTCAGTACTTC. Encoded protein: CASSSGYGGGLRDIQYF. The gene calls are TRBV5-1 and TRBJ2-4; a weak D match, TRBD1 (7 bases). This CDR3 contains 17 residues. CDR1 is SGHRS, CDR2 YFSETQ, per germline. Trimming left V 3 bases short and J 8 bases short, with 24 bases between.

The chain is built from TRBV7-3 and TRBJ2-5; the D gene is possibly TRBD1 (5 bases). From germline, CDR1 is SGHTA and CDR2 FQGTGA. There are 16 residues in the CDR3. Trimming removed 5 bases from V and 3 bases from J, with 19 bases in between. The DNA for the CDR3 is TGTGCCAGCAGCCAGAACGCCCAAGCAGGGAAAGAGACCCAGTACTTC. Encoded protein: CASSQNAQAGKETQYF.

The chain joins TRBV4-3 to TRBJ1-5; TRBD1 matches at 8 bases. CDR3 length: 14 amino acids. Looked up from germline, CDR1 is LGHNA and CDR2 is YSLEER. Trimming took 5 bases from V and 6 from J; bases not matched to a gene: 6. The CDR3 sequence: CASSARTGSQPQHF. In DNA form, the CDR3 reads TGCGCCAGCAGCGCTCGGACAGGGAGTCAGCCCCAGCATTTT.

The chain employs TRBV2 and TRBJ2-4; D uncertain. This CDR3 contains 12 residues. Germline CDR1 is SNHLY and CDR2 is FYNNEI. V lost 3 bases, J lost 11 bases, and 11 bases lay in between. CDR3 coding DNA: TGTGCCAGCAGTGACCAGCCCCGGGTTCAGTACTTC. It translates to CASSDQPRVQYF.

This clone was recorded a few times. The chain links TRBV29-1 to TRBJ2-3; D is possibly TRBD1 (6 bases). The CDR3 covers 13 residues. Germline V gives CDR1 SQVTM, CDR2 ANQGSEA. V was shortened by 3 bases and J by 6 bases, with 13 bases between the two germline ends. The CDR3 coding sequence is TGCAGCGTTGAGGACAGAGAAAGGGATACGCAGTATTTT. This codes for CSVEDRERDTQYF.

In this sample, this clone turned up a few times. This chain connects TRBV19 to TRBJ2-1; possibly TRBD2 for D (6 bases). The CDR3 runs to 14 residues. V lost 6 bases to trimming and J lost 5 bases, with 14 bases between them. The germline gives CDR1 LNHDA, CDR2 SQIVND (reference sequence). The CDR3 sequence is CASRRLDLNNEQFF. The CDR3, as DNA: TGTGCCAGTAGGAGACTAGATTTGAACAATGAGCAGTTCTTC.

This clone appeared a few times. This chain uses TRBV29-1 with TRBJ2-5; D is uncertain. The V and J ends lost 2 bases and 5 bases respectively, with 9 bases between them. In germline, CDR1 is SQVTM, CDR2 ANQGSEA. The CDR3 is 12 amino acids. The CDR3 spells CSVELVRETQYF. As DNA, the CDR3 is TGCAGCGTTGAACTGGTTAGGGAGACCCAGTACTTC.

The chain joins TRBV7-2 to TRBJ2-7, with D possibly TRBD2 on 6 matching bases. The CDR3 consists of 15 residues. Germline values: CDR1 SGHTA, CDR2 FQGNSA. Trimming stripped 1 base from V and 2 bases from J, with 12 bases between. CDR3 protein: CASSLGGGITYEQYF. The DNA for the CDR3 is TGTGCCAGCAGCTTAGGTGGCGGGATCACCTACGAGCAGTACTTC.

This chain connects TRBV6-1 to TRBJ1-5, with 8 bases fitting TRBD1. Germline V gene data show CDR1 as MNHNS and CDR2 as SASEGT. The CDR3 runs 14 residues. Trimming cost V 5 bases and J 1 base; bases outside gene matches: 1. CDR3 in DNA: TGTGCCAGCAGTCGGACAGGGAGCAATCAGCCCCAGCATTTT. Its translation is CASSRTGSNQPQHF.

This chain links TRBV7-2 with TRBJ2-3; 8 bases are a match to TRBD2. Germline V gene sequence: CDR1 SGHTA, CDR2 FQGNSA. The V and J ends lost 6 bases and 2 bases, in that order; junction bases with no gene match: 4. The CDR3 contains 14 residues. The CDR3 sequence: CASRVSGDTDTQYF. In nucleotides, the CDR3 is TGTGCCAGCAGAGTTAGCGGGGACACAGATACGCAGTATTTT. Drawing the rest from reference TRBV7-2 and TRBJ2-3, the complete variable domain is GAGVSQSPSNKVTEKGKDVELRCDPISGHTALYWYRQSLGQGLEFLIYFQGNSAPDKSGLPSDRFSAERTGGSVSTLTIQRTQQEDSAVYLCASRVSGDTDTQYFGPGTRLTVL.